The 8 T cell receptor beta chains presented below share a single source sample, sequenced in a study of blood T cells in healthy people across ages (dated by TCRdb to the mid-2010s). Library preparation used 5' RACE. TCRdb names Illumina HiSeq 2500 as the instrument used. A second PCR of about 7 to 12 cycles was run with a J-beta primer mix and a sample-barcoded 5' primer. TCRdb cleaned the public reads at Q25 with fastp, built clones with MiXCR and kept in-frame beta chains. Rows matching on CDR3 protein sequence are summarized as one entry with the most common DNA and genes. The sample yields around 800,000 distinct CDR3 sequences; approximately 67% were counted once. Jointly, the top ten make up about 30% of the sample. Sequencing was performed on blood. These receptors all stem from a man aged 25 to 40 in good health.

Turning to this clonotype: The junction departs from the called germline gene at one end, perhaps through a read error. The chain employs TRBV6-4 and TRBJ2-1; D is perhaps TRBD1 (8 bases). From germline, CDR1 is MRHNA and CDR2 SNTAGT. This CDR3 has 15 amino acids. The DNA for the CDR3 is TGTACCAGCAGTAGTCGTGCACAGGGGGGGAATGAGCAGTTCTTC. Protein sequence: CTSSSRAQGGNEQFF.

This clonotype was seen only once. The chain couples TRBV6-5 to TRBJ2-1, with 14 positions matching TRBD2. Germline V gene sequence: CDR1 MNHEY, CDR2 SVGAGI. The CDR3 covers 18 residues. J gave up 5 bases and V 4 bases, and 10 bases lay outside the gene matches. CDR3 residues: CASSSTAWTSGGNNEQFF. CDR3 coding DNA: TGTGCCAGCAGTTCCACCGCTTGGACTAGCGGGGGGAACAATGAGCAGTTCTTC.

The table lists this clonotype with a few counts. The chain links TRBV29-1 to TRBJ1-2; D may be TRBD1 (6 bases). The V gene's germline CDR1 is SQVTM and CDR2 ANQGSEA. Trimming pared 7 bases from V and 4 bases from J, leaving 19 bases between. This CDR3 comprises 14 residues. For the CDR3, the DNA is TGCAGCGCCGACCTTCTGCGGGGGGCCTATGGCTACACCTTC. It encodes CSADLLRGAYGYTF.

This rearrangement joins TRBV9 to TRBJ2-2, with 7 bases identical to TRBD1. Germline CDR1 reads SGDLS; CDR2 reads YYNGEE. The CDR3 length is 15 residues. With V trimmed by 5 bases and J by 0 bases, 4 bases remained unmatched. The CDR3 bases are TGTGCCAGCAGTGGGACAGAACCGAACACCGGGGAGCTGTTTTTT. Protein sequence: CASSGTEPNTGELFF.

The chain recombines TRBV27 with TRBJ2-7, with D possibly being TRBD1 (6 bases). Germline V gene data show CDR1 as MNHEY and CDR2 as SMNVEV (reference sequence). The CDR3 has 14 residues. V was pared by 7 bases and J by 2 bases, with 15 bases between. CDR3 bases: TGTGCCAGCAAACACAGGGAATCCCCCTACGAGCAGTACTTC. Its translation is CASKHRESPYEQYF.

This chain links TRBV24-1 with TRBJ2-2; no firm D call. This CDR3 spans 16 amino acids. Deletions cut 6 bases from V and 3 bases from J, with 16 bases between. Looked up from germline, CDR1 is KGHDR and CDR2 is SFDVKD. The DNA of the CDR3 is TGTGCCACCAGTAGCCCCGTAACACCGCACACCGGGGAGCTGTTTTTT. This sequence encodes CATSSPVTPHTGELFF.

In regard to this clonotype: Relative to the germline gene, one junction end is altered; a read error may explain this. The rearrangement joins TRBV5-1 to TRBJ2-1, with 9 nucleotides matching TRBD2. The CDR3 has 16 residues. Germline CDR1 and CDR2: SGHRS and YFSETQ. CDR3 nucleotides: TGCGCCAGCAGCTTGGATAACAGCGGGGGGTACAATGAGCGGTTCTTC. Amino acids: CASSLDNSGGYNERFF.

This clonotype was detected only a few times. The rearrangement links TRBV7-9 to TRBJ2-3; D ambiguous. Trimming left V 1 base short and J 2 bases short, with 7 bases between. The CDR3 loop spans 14 amino acids. Germline V lookup: CDR1 SEHNR, CDR2 FQNEAQ (reference sequence). CDR3 amino acids: CASSLVQFTDTQYF. In DNA, the CDR3 is TGTGCCAGCAGCTTAGTTCAGTTCACAGATACGCAGTATTTT.